A selection of T cell receptor beta chains follows, all from one sample in a study of Tregs in tolerant kidney transplant recipients. Only in-frame clones appear in the TCRdb table, and some are missing; sequencing was by immunoSEQ multiplex PCR. The sample includes tens of thousands of clones, nearly 98% of them seen just once. The source was CD4+ T cells from blood, collected before the transplant. These receptors all stem from a human donor who received a combined kidney and bone marrow transplant. The CDR3 runs from the conserved cysteine through the conserved F or W. The D gene is left open where the match is weak. Not all rows give a size; the values are once, few, many and, for expanded clones, a class.

clone_size,v_call,cdr3_length,d_call,j_call,cdr3_nt,cdr3_aa
NA,TRBV5-4,15,TRBD1,TRBJ2-7,TGTGCCAGCAGCTCCCCGCGACAGGGAGACTACGAGCAGTACTTC,CASSSPRQGDYEQYF
once,TRBV2,12,NA,TRBJ2-5,TGTGCCAATGCCAGGGAACGGGAGACCCAGTACTTC,CANARERETQYF
NA,TRBV30,14,TRBD2,TRBJ2-7,TGTGCCCGGAGCGAAATAGCGGGAGGCTACGAGCAGTACTTC,CARSEIAGGYEQYF
NA,TRBV5-1,16,TRBD1,TRBJ1-2,TGCGCCAGCAGCTTGGTGACAGGGGCCGCGAACTATGGCTACACCTTC,CASSLVTGAANYGYTF
NA,TRBV7-9,16,TRBD1,TRBJ2-1,TGTGCCAGCAGCTTAGGCGGCAGGGGGCGAAATAATGAGCAGTTCTTC,CASSLGGRGRNNEQFF
NA,TRBV5-4,15,TRBD1,TRBJ2-1,TGTGCCAGCAGCTCGAGGACGGGACAGGGCGATGAGCAGTTCTTC,CASSSRTGQGDEQFF
NA,TRBV4-2,15,NA,TRBJ2-7,TGTGCCAGCAGCCAAGCCCTGAGGAACTCCTACGAGCAGTACTTC,CASSQALRNSYEQYF
once,TRBV5-1,13,NA,TRBJ1-1,TGCGCCAGCAGCCGCAGGGTTGACACTGAAGCTTTCTTT,CASSRRVDTEAFF
NA,TRBV19,16,TRBD2,TRBJ2-1,TGTGCCAGTAGGCGGGTTAGCGGGGGGGCGGTCAATGAGCAGTTCTTC,CASRRVSGGAVNEQFF
NA,TRBV19,16,TRBD1,TRBJ1-1,TGTGCCAGTAGTATCCGTTGGGGGACAGAGAACACTGAAGCTTTCTTT,CASSIRWGTENTEAFF
NA,TRBV5-4,17,TRBD2,TRBJ2-2,TGTGCCAGCAGCTTGGGACTAGCGGGAGACGGCACCGGGGAGCTGTTTTTT,CASSLGLAGDGTGELFF
NA,TRBV4-2,15,NA,TRBJ2-3,TGTGCCAGCAGCCAAGACGTCCTTACCCGGGATACGCAGTATTTT,CASSQDVLTRDTQYF
NA,TRBV27,13,TRBD1,TRBJ1-1,TGTGCCAGCAGACTCGCAGGGGGCACTGAAGCTTTCTTT,CASRLAGGTEAFF
NA,TRBV7-9,13,NA,TRBJ2-1,TGTGCCAGCAGCTTAGTAGAGTTCAATGAGCAGTTCTTC,CASSLVEFNEQFF
NA,TRBV20-1,9,NA,TRBJ1-2,TGCACTACCGTTGATGGCTACACCTTC,CTTVDGYTF
NA,TRBV7-2,15,NA,TRBJ1-2,TGTGCCAGCAGCTTAGGACTGGGGCTCTGGAATGGCTACACCTTC,CASSLGLGLWNGYTF
once,TRBV4-3,13,NA,TRBJ2-1,TGCGCCAGCAGCCCCATGTCCTACAATGAGCAGTTCTTC,CASSPMSYNEQFF
NA,TRBV6-6,14,NA,TRBJ1-1,TGTGCCAGCAGTTACGGGCGGGGTAACACTGAAGCTTTCTTT,CASSYGRGNTEAFF
NA,TRBV6-6,13,NA,TRBJ1-4,TGTGCCAGCAGTTATGCACAAAGTGAAAAACTGTTTTTT,CASSYAQSEKLFF
NA,TRBV4-2,15,NA,TRBJ2-3,TGTGCCAGCAGCCAAGGTGGCACCGTCACAGATACGCAGTATTTT,CASSQGGTVTDTQYF
NA,TRBV7-3,13,TRBD1,TRBJ1-1,TGTGCCAGCAGCTTAGGGACAGACACTGAAGCTTTCTTT,CASSLGTDTEAFF
NA,TRBV10-3,16,TRBD1,TRBJ1-1,TGTGCCATCGGAGGCCGGGACAGGGCGGGGGGCACTGAAGCTTTCTTT,CAIGGRDRAGGTEAFF
once,TRBV6-1,16,TRBD1,TRBJ1-4,TGTGCCAGCAGTGAAGTCAAGGGGGCGGCTAATGAAAAACTGTTTTTT,CASSEVKGAANEKLFF
NA,TRBV11-3,15,TRBD1,TRBJ1-2,TGTGCCAGCAGCTTAGGTTCGGACAGGCGGGATGGCTACACCTTC,CASSLGSDRRDGYTF
NA,TRBV19,13,NA,TRBJ2-3,TGTGCCAGTAGTATCGGGAGCCGGGATACGCAGTATTTT,CASSIGSRDTQYF
NA,TRBV9,18,TRBD2,TRBJ2-6,TGTGCCAGCAGCGTAGCTGGTAGCGGGGGCGGTGGGGCCAACGTCCTGACTTTC,CASSVAGSGGGGANVLTF
NA,TRBV6-5,14,NA,TRBJ2-7,TGTGCCAGCAGTTACGCAGGGAAACCCTACGAGCAGTACTTC,CASSYAGKPYEQYF
NA,TRBV21-1,15,NA,TRBJ2-3,TGTGCCAGCAGCAAACATCCCAGGGAGGCAGATACGCAGTATTTT,CASSKHPREADTQYF
NA,TRBV10-3,15,TRBD1,TRBJ1-6,TGTGCCATCAGTGAGTCGGACAGGGCCAATTCACCCCTCCACTTT,CAISESDRANSPLHF